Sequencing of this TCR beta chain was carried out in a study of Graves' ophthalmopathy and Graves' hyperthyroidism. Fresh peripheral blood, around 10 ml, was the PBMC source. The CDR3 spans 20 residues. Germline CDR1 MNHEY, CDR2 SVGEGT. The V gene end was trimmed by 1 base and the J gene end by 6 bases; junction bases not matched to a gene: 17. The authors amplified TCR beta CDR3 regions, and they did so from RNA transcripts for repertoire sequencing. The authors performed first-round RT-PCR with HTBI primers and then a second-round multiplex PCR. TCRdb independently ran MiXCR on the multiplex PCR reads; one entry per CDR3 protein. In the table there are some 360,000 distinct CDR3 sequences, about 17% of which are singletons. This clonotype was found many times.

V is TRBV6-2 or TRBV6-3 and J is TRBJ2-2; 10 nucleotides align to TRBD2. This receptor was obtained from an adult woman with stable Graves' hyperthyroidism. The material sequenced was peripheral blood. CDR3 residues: CASSYFSGHIPSGSPGELFF. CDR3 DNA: TGTGCCAGCAGTTACTTCTCTGGACATATTCCTAGCGGGAGCCCCGGGGAGCTGTTTTTT.